This T cell receptor beta chain was documented in a study of blood T cell repertoires in COVID-19. V dropped 6 bases and J dropped 13 bases, with 19 bases sitting between them. The germline gives CDR1 MDHEN, CDR2 SYDVKM. The CDR3 sequence is 14 residues long. The assay was immunoSEQ multiplex PCR, and TCRdb's table has in-frame clones only and misses some. Altogether 450,000 or so clones are present, around 89% being singletons, with the ten largest covering less than 2%. This clonotype was sampled from a woman aged 40 to 49 with COVID-19, enrolled during active disease. The genes are TRBV28 and TRBJ1-6, with D possibly being TRBD1 (5 bases). The sequenced sample consisted of peripheral blood. DNA for the CDR3: TGTGCCAGCAGACCACGGGACTCCCACGCTCCCCTCCACTTT. This translates into CASRPRDSHAPLHF.